This T cell receptor beta chain stems from a study of post-analysis software for immune sequencing data. Sequencing libraries made from TCR beta cDNA carried unique molecular identifiers. TCRdb ran MiXCR on the PCR reads and lists one entry per CDR3 protein. Of about 770,000 distinct CDR3 sequences listed, around 46% are singletons. This clonotype has a handful of counts. Sequencing was performed on blood. The clonotype originates from a girl aged 5 to 17 with multiple sclerosis.

CDR3 in amino acids: CASSQERGAQGTIYF. CDR3 DNA: TGTGCCAGCAGCCAAGAGCGAGGCGCTCAGGGCACCATATATTTT. The chain employs TRBV4-2 and TRBJ1-3, with D possibly matching TRBD1 (5 bases). Trimming removed 0 bases at V and 9 bases at J, with 15 bases between. The CDR3 consists of 15 residues. Germline CDR1 and CDR2: LGHNA and YNFKEQ.